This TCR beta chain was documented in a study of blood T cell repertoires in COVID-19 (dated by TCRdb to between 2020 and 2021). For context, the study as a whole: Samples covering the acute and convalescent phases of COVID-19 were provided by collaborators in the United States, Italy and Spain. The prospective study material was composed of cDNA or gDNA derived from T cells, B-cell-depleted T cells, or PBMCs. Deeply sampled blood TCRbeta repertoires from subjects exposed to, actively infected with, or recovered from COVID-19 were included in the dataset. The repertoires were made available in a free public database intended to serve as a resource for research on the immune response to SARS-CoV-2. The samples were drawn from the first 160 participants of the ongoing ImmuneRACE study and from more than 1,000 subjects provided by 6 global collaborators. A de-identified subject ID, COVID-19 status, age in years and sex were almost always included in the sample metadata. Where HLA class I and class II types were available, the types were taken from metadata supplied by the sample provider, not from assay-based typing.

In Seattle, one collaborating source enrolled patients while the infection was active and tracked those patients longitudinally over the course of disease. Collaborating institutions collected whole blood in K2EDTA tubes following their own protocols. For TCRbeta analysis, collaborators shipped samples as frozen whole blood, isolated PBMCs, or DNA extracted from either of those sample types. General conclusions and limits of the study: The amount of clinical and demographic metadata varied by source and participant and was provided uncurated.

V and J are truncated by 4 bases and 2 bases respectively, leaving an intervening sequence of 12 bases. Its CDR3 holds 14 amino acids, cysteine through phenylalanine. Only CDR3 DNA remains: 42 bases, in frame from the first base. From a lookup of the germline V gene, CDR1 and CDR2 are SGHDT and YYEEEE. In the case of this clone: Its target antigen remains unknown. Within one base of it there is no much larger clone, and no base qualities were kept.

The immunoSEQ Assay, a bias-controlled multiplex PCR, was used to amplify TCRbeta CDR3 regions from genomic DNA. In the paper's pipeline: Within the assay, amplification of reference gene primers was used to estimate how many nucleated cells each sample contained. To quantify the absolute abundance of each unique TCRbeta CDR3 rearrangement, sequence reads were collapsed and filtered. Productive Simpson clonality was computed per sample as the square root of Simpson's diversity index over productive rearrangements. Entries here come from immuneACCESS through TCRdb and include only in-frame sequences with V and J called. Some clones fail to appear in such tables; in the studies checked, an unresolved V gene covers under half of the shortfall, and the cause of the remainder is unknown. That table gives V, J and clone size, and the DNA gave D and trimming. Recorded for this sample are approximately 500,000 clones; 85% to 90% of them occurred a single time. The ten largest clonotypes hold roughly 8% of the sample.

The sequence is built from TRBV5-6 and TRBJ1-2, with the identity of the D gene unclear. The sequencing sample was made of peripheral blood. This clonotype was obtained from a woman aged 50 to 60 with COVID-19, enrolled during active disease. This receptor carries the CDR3 CASSPKNSNYGYTF. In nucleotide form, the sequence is TGTGCCAGCAGCCCTAAGAATTCCAACTATGGCTACACCTTC.